A selection of T cell receptor beta chains follows, all from one sample in a study of T cell responses to AZD1222 COVID-19 vaccine. Assay: immunoSEQ multiplex PCR; the TCRdb copy retains only in-frame clones and omits some. Seen here are 200,000 or so clones, 80% to 90% observed once, and the top ten hold 6% to 8.5%. The specimen comprised peripheral blood, sampled on day 0 of AZD1222 vaccination. The source of these receptors is an adult in good health. CDR3s include the opening cysteine and the closing phenylalanine or tryptophan. D genes are given only for firm matches. Clone size is shown for a subset of rows, as once, few, many or a class of expanded clone.

V gene: TRBV6-4
D gene: TRBD1
J gene: TRBJ1-4
clone size: NA
CDR3 protein: CASSPGTGSNEKLFF
CDR3 DNA: TGTGCCAGCAGCCCAGGGACAGGGAGTAATGAAAAACTGTTTTTT

V gene: TRBV19
D gene: TRBD2
J gene: TRBJ2-3
clone size: NA
CDR3 protein: CASSPTGTSGGDTQYF
CDR3 DNA: TGTGCCAGTAGTCCCACCGGGACTAGCGGGGGAGATACGCAGTATTTT

V gene: TRBV10-3
D gene: TRBD2
J gene: TRBJ2-3
clone size: NA
CDR3 protein: CAISGPSGASTDTQYF
CDR3 DNA: TGTGCCATCAGTGGCCCTAGCGGGGCTAGCACAGATACGCAGTATTTT

V gene: TRBV5-3
D gene: TRBD1
J gene: TRBJ2-4
clone size: NA
CDR3 protein: CARSAAGQGTKNIQYF
CDR3 DNA: TGTGCCAGAAGCGCCGCGGGACAGGGGACCAAAAACATTCAGTACTTC

V gene: TRBV13
D gene: NA
J gene: TRBJ2-3
clone size: NA
CDR3 protein: CASSFGRRTDTQYF
CDR3 DNA: TGTGCCAGCAGCTTTGGCCGCCGGACAGATACGCAGTATTTT

V gene: TRBV13
D gene: NA
J gene: TRBJ1-6
clone size: NA
CDR3 protein: CASSLGLRGSSYNSPLHF
CDR3 DNA: TGTGCCAGCAGCTTAGGCCTGCGGGGAAGCTCCTATAATTCACCCCTCCACTTT

V gene: TRBV4-1
D gene: TRBD2
J gene: TRBJ2-3
clone size: NA
CDR3 protein: CASSLTWLAGGQADTQYF
CDR3 DNA: TGCGCCAGTTCACTCACGTGGCTAGCGGGGGGGCAGGCAGATACGCAGTATTTT

V gene: TRBV5-1
D gene: NA
J gene: TRBJ1-2
clone size: NA
CDR3 protein: CASSRGAVMNYGYTF
CDR3 DNA: TGCGCCAGCAGCAGGGGCGCCGTAATGAACTATGGCTACACCTTC

V gene: TRBV19
D gene: NA
J gene: TRBJ1-2
clone size: NA
CDR3 protein: CASSISGGLVDPYGYTF
CDR3 DNA: TGTGCCAGTAGTATCTCCGGGGGCCTCGTCGACCCCTATGGCTACACCTTC

V gene: TRBV27
D gene: TRBD1
J gene: TRBJ1-1
clone size: NA
CDR3 protein: CASSLNRGNTEAFF
CDR3 DNA: TGTGCCAGCAGCCTCAACAGGGGGAACACTGAAGCTTTCTTT

V gene: TRBV6-5
D gene: TRBD1
J gene: TRBJ1-4
clone size: NA
CDR3 protein: CATRDSNNEKLFF
CDR3 DNA: TGTGCCACCCGGGACAGTAATAATGAAAAACTGTTTTTT

V gene: TRBV28
D gene: NA
J gene: TRBJ1-6
clone size: NA
CDR3 protein: CASSFSPASSYNSPLHF
CDR3 DNA: TGTGCCAGCAGTTTTTCCCCCGCTAGCTCCTATAATTCACCCCTCCACTTT

V gene: TRBV18
D gene: NA
J gene: TRBJ2-3
clone size: NA
CDR3 protein: CASSSRDTDTQYF
CDR3 DNA: TGTGCCAGCTCATCCAGGGACACAGATACGCAGTATTTT

V gene: TRBV18
D gene: NA
J gene: TRBJ1-1
clone size: NA
CDR3 protein: CASSFKEGRGTEAFF
CDR3 DNA: TGTGCCAGCTCATTCAAAGAGGGCAGGGGCACTGAAGCTTTCTTT

V gene: TRBV29-1
D gene: NA
J gene: TRBJ2-7
clone size: NA
CDR3 protein: CSVEGASYEQYF
CDR3 DNA: TGCAGCGTTGAAGGAGCCAGCTACGAGCAGTACTTC

V gene: TRBV4-2
D gene: NA
J gene: TRBJ1-2
clone size: NA
CDR3 protein: CASSQGGRRVTDYGYTF
CDR3 DNA: TGTGCCAGCAGCCAAGGCGGGAGAAGGGTAACAGACTATGGCTACACCTTC

V gene: TRBV30
D gene: TRBD1
J gene: TRBJ1-4
clone size: NA
CDR3 protein: CAWSSEGAEKLFF
CDR3 DNA: TGTGCCTGGAGCTCAGAGGGGGCTGAAAAACTGTTTTTT

V gene: TRBV6-5
D gene: NA
J gene: TRBJ2-1
clone size: NA
CDR3 protein: CASSRTGTIPNEQFF
CDR3 DNA: TGTGCCAGCAGCCGAACCGGGACAATCCCCAATGAGCAGTTCTTC

V gene: TRBV2
D gene: TRBD2
J gene: TRBJ2-1
clone size: few
CDR3 protein: CASRRLAGTYNEQFF
CDR3 DNA: TGTGCCAGCAGGAGACTAGCGGGGACCTACAATGAGCAGTTCTTC

V gene: TRBV7-6
D gene: TRBD1
J gene: TRBJ1-1
clone size: NA
CDR3 protein: CASSLGTGGYTEAFF
CDR3 DNA: TGTGCCAGCAGCTTAGGGACAGGGGGATACACTGAAGCTTTCTTT

V gene: TRBV19
D gene: TRBD1
J gene: TRBJ1-1
clone size: NA
CDR3 protein: CASTRTGPMNTEAFF
CDR3 DNA: TGTGCCAGTACACGGACAGGGCCCATGAACACTGAAGCTTTCTTT

V gene: TRBV9
D gene: NA
J gene: TRBJ1-5
clone size: NA
CDR3 protein: CASSVEGNSNQPQHF
CDR3 DNA: TGTGCCAGCAGCGTAGAAGGGAATAGCAATCAGCCCCAGCATTTT

V gene: TRBV7-9
D gene: NA
J gene: TRBJ1-5
clone size: NA
CDR3 protein: CASSLAPRGPQHF
CDR3 DNA: TGTGCCAGCAGCTTAGCGCCCCGGGGACCCCAGCATTTT

V gene: TRBV13
D gene: NA
J gene: TRBJ2-7
clone size: NA
CDR3 protein: CASSAGDGYEQYF
CDR3 DNA: TGTGCCAGCAGCGCAGGGGACGGCTACGAGCAGTACTTC

V gene: TRBV3-1/TRBV3-2
D gene: NA
J gene: TRBJ2-7
clone size: NA
CDR3 protein: CASSQPLRGSYEQYF
CDR3 DNA: TGTGCCAGCAGCCAGCCTCTCAGAGGCTCCTACGAGCAGTACTTC

V gene: TRBV6-6
D gene: NA
J gene: TRBJ1-4
clone size: NA
CDR3 protein: CASSFRPTELFF
CDR3 DNA: TGTGCCAGCAGTTTCCGCCCCACGGAACTGTTTTTT

V gene: TRBV28
D gene: TRBD1
J gene: TRBJ1-5
clone size: NA
CDR3 protein: CASRQGGRQPQHF
CDR3 DNA: TGTGCCAGCCGACAGGGGGGCAGACAGCCCCAGCATTTT

V gene: TRBV19
D gene: NA
J gene: TRBJ1-5
clone size: NA
CDR3 protein: CASRTRAGSNQPQHF
CDR3 DNA: TGTGCCAGTAGGACGCGTGCGGGGAGCAATCAGCCCCAGCATTTT

V gene: TRBV6-2/TRBV6-3
D gene: TRBD1
J gene: TRBJ1-5
clone size: once
CDR3 protein: CASSSGQVPNQPQHF
CDR3 DNA: TGTGCCAGCAGTTCCGGACAGGTTCCCAATCAGCCCCAGCATTTT

V gene: TRBV28
D gene: TRBD1
J gene: TRBJ1-5
clone size: NA
CDR3 protein: CASSTGQGSYSNQPQHF
CDR3 DNA: TGTGCCAGCAGTACCGGACAGGGGTCTTATAGCAATCAGCCCCAGCATTTT

V gene: TRBV2
D gene: NA
J gene: TRBJ1-2
clone size: NA
CDR3 protein: CASSMAGNGYTF
CDR3 DNA: TGTGCCAGCAGTATGGCAGGGAATGGCTACACCTTC

V gene: TRBV7-9
D gene: NA
J gene: TRBJ1-3
clone size: NA
CDR3 protein: CASSMVGGSGNTIYF
CDR3 DNA: TGTGCCAGCAGCATGGTGGGCGGGTCTGGAAACACCATATATTTT

V gene: TRBV14
D gene: TRBD2
J gene: TRBJ2-7
clone size: NA
CDR3 protein: CASSPSGLAGLREQYF
CDR3 DNA: TGTGCCAGCAGCCCGAGCGGACTAGCGGGTCTACGCGAGCAGTACTTC

V gene: TRBV29-1
D gene: TRBD1
J gene: TRBJ1-2
clone size: NA
CDR3 protein: CSVSPTVTGGFYGYTF
CDR3 DNA: TGCAGCGTTTCCCCCACAGTGACAGGGGGTTTCTATGGCTACACCTTC

V gene: TRBV24-1
D gene: NA
J gene: TRBJ1-3
clone size: once
CDR3 protein: CATSDFEGAPSGNTIYF
CDR3 DNA: TGTGCCACCAGTGATTTTGAAGGGGCGCCGTCTGGAAACACCATATATTTT

V gene: TRBV19
D gene: NA
J gene: TRBJ1-2
clone size: NA
CDR3 protein: CASTSHNGAYGYTF
CDR3 DNA: TGTGCCAGTACCTCGCACAACGGGGCCTATGGCTACACCTTC

V gene: TRBV10-2
D gene: NA
J gene: TRBJ2-7
clone size: NA
CDR3 protein: CASSESRASGTYEQYF
CDR3 DNA: TGCGCCAGCAGTGAGTCTAGGGCATCTGGTACCTACGAGCAGTACTTC

V gene: TRBV29-1
D gene: NA
J gene: TRBJ1-1
clone size: once
CDR3 protein: CSVDQANTEAFF
CDR3 DNA: TGCAGCGTGGATCAGGCGAACACTGAAGCTTTCTTT

V gene: TRBV30
D gene: TRBD1
J gene: TRBJ1-5
clone size: once
CDR3 protein: CAWSKTGPQPQHF
CDR3 DNA: TGTGCCTGGAGTAAGACAGGGCCTCAGCCCCAGCATTTT

V gene: TRBV11-2
D gene: NA
J gene: TRBJ2-1
clone size: NA
CDR3 protein: CASSGLARRHNEQFF
CDR3 DNA: TGTGCCAGCAGCGGGCTTGCCAGGAGACACAATGAGCAGTTCTTC

V gene: TRBV28
D gene: TRBD1
J gene: TRBJ2-7
clone size: NA
CDR3 protein: CASRLGGQGKDEQYF
CDR3 DNA: TGTGCCAGCAGACTAGGGGGACAGGGAAAGGACGAGCAGTACTTC

V gene: TRBV27
D gene: TRBD1
J gene: TRBJ1-1
clone size: once
CDR3 protein: CASSWATGGNTEAFF
CDR3 DNA: TGTGCCAGCAGTTGGGCGACAGGGGGGAACACTGAAGCTTTCTTT

V gene: TRBV6-1
D gene: TRBD1
J gene: TRBJ1-2
clone size: NA
CDR3 protein: CASSELVTGEGYTF
CDR3 DNA: TGTGCCAGCAGTGAATTGGTGACAGGGGAAGGCTACACCTTC

V gene: TRBV6-4
D gene: NA
J gene: TRBJ1-1
clone size: once
CDR3 protein: CASRAGAWTEAFF
CDR3 DNA: TGTGCCAGCAGGGCCGGGGCGTGGACTGAAGCTTTCTTT

V gene: TRBV3-1/TRBV3-2
D gene: TRBD1
J gene: TRBJ1-2
clone size: NA
CDR3 protein: CASSYWDRGNYGYTF
CDR3 DNA: TGTGCCAGCAGCTATTGGGACAGGGGAAACTATGGCTACACCTTC

V gene: TRBV19
D gene: NA
J gene: TRBJ2-1
clone size: NA
CDR3 protein: CASSPDRGATNEQFF
CDR3 DNA: TGTGCCAGTAGTCCTGATCGGGGGGCGACCAATGAGCAGTTCTTC